This T cell receptor beta chain was observed in a study of blood T cell repertoires in COVID-19. Study-level information: The United States, Italy and Spain provided the acute and convalescent COVID-19 samples. In each case, the material was cDNA or gDNA derived from T cells, B-cell-depleted T cells, or PBMCs.

Trimming left V 2 bases short and J 3 bases short, with 4 bases between. Germline V CDR1 and CDR2: SQVTM, ANQGSEA. CDR3 length equals 12 residues. Original analysis: Quantification of nucleated cells was approximated via reference gene primer amplification. Sequencing was performed with immunoSEQ multiplex PCR; in TCRdb, only in-frame clones are kept and a portion is missing. The DNA gave D and trimming, while V, J and clone size come from that table. Here the sample spans about 130,000 clones, around 89% being singletons. The specimen sequenced was peripheral blood. This TCR came from a man aged 50-60 years with active or convalescent COVID-19. The J gene is TRBJ2-2, the V gene TRBV29-1, with no clear D. CDR3 protein: CSVELDTGELFF. The CDR3 DNA sequence: TGCAGCGTTGAACTTGACACCGGGGAGCTGTTTTTT.